The 8 T cell receptor beta chains reported below all come from one sample, sequenced in a study of T cell responses to AZD1222 COVID-19 vaccine. The repertoire was sequenced with immunoSEQ multiplex PCR; TCRdb's copy has only in-frame clones and lacks some. The data show fewer than 150,000 clones, roughly 86% seen once. Sample: peripheral blood, taken on day 0 of AZD1222 vaccination. The source is an adult in good health.

This clone was seen more than once but under ten times. The chain recombines TRBV7-2 with TRBJ1-1; TRBD1 matches 8 bases. The CDR3 runs 15 residues. CDR1 and CDR2 (germline): SGHTA, FQGNSA. V was pared by 5 bases and J by 6 bases, with 11 bases of the junction left unmatched. As DNA, the CDR3 is TGTGCCAGCAGCCTCCTCGGACAGGGCACCCCTGAAGCTTTCTTT. Its translation is CASSLLGQGTPEAFF.

The V and J genes are TRBV7-9 and TRBJ1-3, with TRBD1 matching 9 bases. Germline V gene sequence: CDR1 SEHNR, CDR2 FQNEAQ (reference sequence). The CDR3 is 18 amino acids. The junction had 11 bases not matched to a gene; V was cut back by 5 bases and J by 0 bases. The CDR3 bases are TGTGCCAGCAGCCCCTCCGGGACAGGGCTCCTCTCTGGAAACACCATATATTTT. Translated: CASSPSGTGLLSGNTIYF.

This clone was seen once. This chain connects TRBV4-2 to TRBJ1-3, with TRBD1 as a possible D gene (6 bases). V was cut by 1 base and J by 2 bases, with 9 bases left in between. CDR3 size: 15 residues. Per germline, CDR1 LGHNA and CDR2 YNFKEQ. In DNA form, the CDR3 reads TGTGCCAGCAGCCAAGGGCAGGGGACTGGAAACACCATATATTTT. It is translated as CASSQGQGTGNTIYF.

The chain carries TRBV6-5 and TRBJ1-5; D remains ambiguous. The germline gives CDR1 MNHEY, CDR2 SVGAGI. The CDR3 spans 15 residues. V dropped 6 bases and J dropped 0 bases, with 12 bases sitting between them. The CDR3 is CASSSEAISNQPQHF. The CDR3 DNA follows: TGTGCCAGCAGCTCCGAGGCCATTAGCAATCAGCCCCAGCATTTT.

This clone was detected once. V usage is TRBV7-2 and J usage is TRBJ2-7; 9 positions match TRBD1. The germline V gene has CDR1 SGHTA and CDR2 FQGNSA. Losses at the gene ends were 5 bases for V and 1 base for J; bases not matched to a gene: 6. The CDR3 sequence is 15 residues long. CDR3 sequence (DNA): TGTGCCAGCAGCGGACGAGACAGGGGGTCCTACGAGCAGTACTTC. Amino acids: CASSGRDRGSYEQYF.

The V gene is TRBV10-3, the J gene TRBJ2-2, with D possibly matching TRBD1 (6 bases). Germline loops: CDR1 ENHRY, CDR2 SYGVKD. CDR3 length: 15 residues. V dropped 4 bases and J dropped 3 bases, with 12 bases sitting between them. The CDR3 DNA follows: TGTGCCATCAGTGTCGACAGGACGTACACCGGGGAGCTGTTTTTT. It encodes CAISVDRTYTGELFF.

The chain carries TRBV19 and TRBJ1-2; D gene uncertain. Trimming stripped 2 bases from V and 0 bases from J, with 10 bases between. The CDR3 is made up of 15 amino acids. CDR1 LNHDA and CDR2 SQIVND come from the germline V gene (reference sequence). CDR3 sequence reads: CASSISWQANYGYTF. In DNA, the CDR3 is TGTGCCAGTAGTATAAGTTGGCAAGCTAACTATGGCTACACCTTC.

The chain joins TRBV19 to TRBJ1-3; 10 bases match TRBD1. The length of the CDR3 is 16 residues. V shed 4 bases and J 4 bases; nucleotides not matched to a gene: 7. In germline, CDR1 is LNHDA, CDR2 SQIVND (reference sequence). Here the CDR3 DNA reads TGTGCCAGTAGTAGGACAGGGGGAGGGGGAGGAAACACCATATATTTT. This codes for CASSRTGGGGGNTIYF.